A single sample gave rise to the 8 T cell receptor beta chains below, sequenced in a study of T cells in Graves' hyperthyroidism and ophthalmopathy. Researchers took RNA transcripts and amplified the TCR beta CDR3 regions from them. First-round RT-PCR of the TCR CDR3 relied on the HTBI primer set. TCRdb independently ran MiXCR on the multiplex PCR reads; one entry per CDR3 protein. Here the sample spans about half a million distinct CDR3 sequences, under 25% being singletons. Sequenced: blood. All receptors come from a man aged 18 to 30 with Graves' hyperthyroidism.

This clonotype was detected ten times or more. The J gene is TRBJ2-5, the V gene TRBV28; 7 bases line up with TRBD2. Germline V lookup: CDR1 MDHEN, CDR2 SYDVKM. The J segment lost 1 base and the V segment lost 7 bases, leaving 6 bases of the junction unmatched. This CDR3 is built from 14 residues. CDR3 DNA: TGTGCCAGCAACAAGCGGGGATTCCAAGAGACCCAGTACTTC. It is translated as CASNKRGFQETQYF.

This clonotype was seen ten or more times. This sequence joins TRBV6-1 and TRBJ1-1, with D hard to call. The CDR3 covers 14 residues. Between the trimmed V and J ends, which lost 2 bases and 3 bases, there was a span of 10 bases. Germline CDR1 is MNHNS and CDR2 is SASEGT. The CDR3 DNA reads TGTGCCAGCAGTGAACGGAGCCCGGACACTGAAGCTTTCTTT. Its translation is CASSERSPDTEAFF.

There are many counts of this clonotype. The J gene is TRBJ2-7, the V gene TRBV12-3 or TRBV12-4; no clear D. This CDR3 spans 14 amino acids. V lost 1 base and J lost 2, with 9 bases in between. The CDR3, as DNA: TGTGCCAGCAGTTTAGAATCCGGTGCCTACGAGCAGTACTTC. Protein: CASSLESGAYEQYF.

A few counts support this clonotype. The chain has TRBV11-2 and TRBJ2-2; no reliable D call. V lost 0 bases, J lost 2 bases, and 13 bases lay in between. Germline loops: CDR1 SGHAT, CDR2 FQNNGV. The CDR3 runs to 17 residues. CDR3 sequence: CASSLDGAQYNTGELFF. CDR3 nucleotides: TGTGCCAGCAGCTTAGATGGCGCCCAATATAACACCGGGGAGCTGTTTTTT. Filled out from reference TRBV11-2 and TRBJ2-2, the complete variable domain reads EAGVAQSPRYKIIEKRQSVAFWCNPISGHATLYWYQQILGQGPKLLIQFQNNGVVDDSQLPKDRFSAERLKGVDSTLKIQPAKLEDSAVYLCASSLDGAQYNTGELFFGEGSRLTVL.

This clonotype was counted at least ten times. V and J are TRBV5-1 and TRBJ1-2, with D maybe TRBD1 (6 bases). Between the trimmed V and J ends, which lost 3 bases and 6 bases, there was a span of 21 bases. CDR3 length: 16 amino acids. Germline lookup yields CDR1 SGHRS and CDR2 YFSETQ. CDR3 loop: CASSWGLVRTTHGYTF. CDR3 DNA sequence: TGCGCCAGCAGCTGGGGGCTCGTTCGGACCACCCATGGCTACACCTTC.

V and J are TRBV10-3 and TRBJ1-1; 10 bases match TRBD1. The CDR3 sequence is 13 residues long. Germline CDR1 ENHRY, CDR2 SYGVKD. Trimming at V came to 7 bases and at J to 7 bases, leaving 6 bases not matched to a gene. CDR3 coding DNA: TGTGCCATCATGCCGGGACAGGGGCGTGAAGCTTTCTTT. It codes for CAIMPGQGREAFF.

The sample holds many counts of this clonotype. The gene calls are TRBV28 and TRBJ2-7, with 8 bases that match TRBD1. V was clipped by 2 bases and J by 3 bases; unmatched bases: 3. Per the germline V gene, CDR1 is MDHEN and CDR2 is SYDVKM. The CDR3 has 14 amino acids. The CDR3 is CASSLGQGFYEQYF. The CDR3 nucleotides read TGTGCCAGCAGTTTAGGACAGGGTTTCTACGAGCAGTACTTC.

The J gene is TRBJ2-5, the V gene TRBV29-1; a weak D match, TRBD1 (6 bases). The CDR3 is made up of 12 amino acids. In germline, CDR1 is SQVTM, CDR2 ANQGSEA. V was trimmed by 4 bases and J by 3 bases, leaving 9 bases between them. Here the CDR3 reads CSVAGVKETQYF. CDR3 nucleotide sequence: TGCAGCGTTGCAGGGGTTAAAGAGACCCAGTACTTC.